One sample yielded the 30 T cell receptor beta chains listed below, sequenced in a study of OX40 agonist ivuxolimab in advanced cancers. Clones were sequenced by immunoSEQ multiplex PCR, and TCRdb holds only the in-frame ones, with some missing. The profile shows 68,000 or so clones, approximately 86% of them singletons. The starting material was CD4+ or CD8+ T cells sorted from blood, obtained in a trial of the OX40 agonist ivuxolimab. These receptor sequences come from an adult with an advanced solid tumor such as melanoma, head and neck, liver or kidney cancer.

V and J are TRBV19 and TRBJ1-5; 10 positions agree with TRBD1. With 5 bases clipped from V and 7 bases from J, the junction kept 5 bases outside the gene matches. This CDR3 comprises 14 residues. From germline, CDR1 is LNHDA and CDR2 SQIVND (reference sequence). CDR3 sequence (DNA): TGTGCCAGTAGTGGGACAGGGGTCGGGCAGCCCCAGCATTTT. This gives the protein CASSGTGVGQPQHF.

The rearrangement joins TRBV19 to TRBJ2-3, with 10 nucleotides matching TRBD2. This CDR3 is built from 15 residues. J lost 2 bases, V lost 5 bases, and 4 bases had no gene match. Germline CDR1 and CDR2: LNHDA and SQIVND (reference sequence). In nucleotides, the CDR3 is TGTGCCAGTAGTTCAGGACTAGCGGCCACAGATACGCAGTATTTT. This codes for CASSSGLAATDTQYF. Full variable domain (missing parts from reference TRBV19 and TRBJ2-3): DGGITQSPKYLFRKEGQNVTLSCEQNLNHDAMYWYRQDPGQGLRLIYYSQIVNDFQKGDIAEGYSVSREKKESFPLTVTSAQKNPTAFYLCASSSGLAATDTQYFGPGTRLTVL.

The chain recombines TRBV19 with TRBJ1-5, with 7 bases aligning to TRBD1. V shed 5 bases, J shed 5 bases, and the junction held 12 bases outside the gene matches. Germline CDR1 LNHDA, CDR2 SQIVND (reference sequence). CDR3 length equals 16 residues. The DNA of the CDR3 is TGTGCCAGTAGTGTGACGACAGGGTTTATGGATCAGCCCCAGCATTTT. This translates into CASSVTTGFMDQPQHF. The full variable domain, completed using reference TRBV19 and TRBJ1-5, is DGGITQSPKYLFRKEGQNVTLSCEQNLNHDAMYWYRQDPGQGLRLIYYSQIVNDFQKGDIAEGYSVSREKKESFPLTVTSAQKNPTAFYLCASSVTTGFMDQPQHFGDGTRLSIL.

V gene TRBV2 combines with J gene TRBJ2-7, with D possibly being TRBD2 (6 bases). CDR1 and CDR2 from the germline V gene are SNHLY and FYNNEI. V shed 8 bases and J shed 9 bases, with 14 bases lying between them. This CDR3 contains 11 residues. CDR3 sequence: CASGLLGGQYF. The CDR3 coding sequence is TGTGCCAGCGGCCTTCTGGGGGGGCAGTACTTC. The full variable domain, completed using reference TRBV2 and TRBJ2-7, is EPEVTQTPSHQVTQMGQEVILRCVPISNHLYFYWYRQILGQKVEFLVSFYNNEISEKSEIFDDQFSVERPDGSNFTLKIRSTKLEDSAMYFCASGLLGGQYFGPGTRLTVT.

CDR3 nucleotides: TGTGCCAGCAGCTTAGCGGTAGCGGGAGTCTATGAGCAGTTCTTC. Its translation: CASSLAVAGVYEQFF. The J gene is TRBJ2-1, the V gene TRBV11-2, with 9 bases aligning to TRBD2. CDR1 is SGHAT and CDR2 is FQNNGV in the germline V gene. The CDR3 length is 15 residues. Germline trimming cut 1 base from V and 8 bases from J; bases unmatched to any gene: 6. The complete variable domain, with remaining parts taken from reference TRBV11-2 and TRBJ2-1, reads EAGVAQSPRYKIIEKRQSVAFWCNPISGHATLYWYQQILGQGPKLLIQFQNNGVVDDSQLPKDRFSAERLKGVDSTLKIQPAKLEDSAVYLCASSLAVAGVYEQFFGPGTRLTVL.

This rearrangement joins TRBV7-2 to TRBJ2-3; the D gene is possibly TRBD2 (6 bases). This CDR3 is 17 amino acids long. Germline V gene sequence: CDR1 SGHTA, CDR2 FQGNSA. Between the trimmed V and J ends, which lost 5 bases and 5 bases, there was a span of 23 bases. The CDR3 DNA reads as TGTGCCAGCAGCGCGGGGTATCCCGGGACCCATCAAGATACGCAGTATTTT. It codes for CASSAGYPGTHQDTQYF.

This chain links TRBV7-9 with TRBJ1-3; TRBD1 is a possible D gene (6 bases). The length of the CDR3 is 17 residues. Deletions cut 5 bases from V and 1 base from J, with 18 bases between. Germline V CDR1 and CDR2: SEHNR, FQNEAQ (reference sequence). The CDR3 sequence: CASSPDRHRMSGNTIYF. CDR3 DNA sequence: TGTGCCAGCAGCCCAGACAGGCACCGTATGTCTGGAAACACCATATATTTT.

This clone has a handful of counts. This chain links TRBV6-6 with TRBJ2-7, with D tentatively TRBD2 (6 bases). With 6 bases removed from V and 3 bases from J, the gap between germline ends came to 15 bases. There are 14 residues in the CDR3. CDR1 is MNHNY, CDR2 SVGAGI, per germline (reference sequence). This CDR3 is CASRETRGGYEQYF. The CDR3 DNA follows: TGTGCCAGCAGGGAGACCCGGGGAGGCTACGAGCAGTACTTC.

The chain couples TRBV5-4 to TRBJ1-1, with a weak D call TRBD1 (5 bases). Trimming took 4 bases from V and 0 from J, leaving 10 bases between them. Germline V gives CDR1 SGHNT, CDR2 YYREEE (reference sequence). CDR3 length equals 14 residues. The CDR3 region is CASSLRDLNTEAFF. In nucleotides, the CDR3 is TGTGCCAGCAGCCTCAGGGATCTGAACACTGAAGCTTTCTTT.

J is TRBJ2-3 and V is TRBV10-1, with TRBD2 identical over 12 bases. Germline lookup yields CDR1 WNHNN and CDR2 SYGVQD (reference sequence). V lost 6 bases and J lost 6; bases outside the gene matches: 10. CDR3 length equals 16 residues. Here the CDR3 DNA reads TGCGCCAGCAGCCCGACTAGCGGGGGTTTATTCGATACGCAGTATTTT. It yields the protein CASSPTSGGLFDTQYF.

The chain joins TRBV5-1 to TRBJ2-7; 11 nucleotides align to TRBD1. The CDR3 consists of 15 residues. Per germline, CDR1 SGHRS and CDR2 YFSETQ. The V and J ends lost 3 bases and 4 bases, in that order; junction bases with no gene match: 6. The CDR3 reads CASSYPGQGVYEQYF. DNA for the CDR3: TGCGCCAGCAGCTATCCGGGACAGGGGGTGTACGAGCAGTACTTC.

The V call is TRBV4-2, the J call TRBJ2-5; 12 nucleotides match TRBD2. The V gene's germline CDR1 is LGHNA and CDR2 YNFKEQ. CDR3 length: 17 amino acids. The V gene end was trimmed by 0 bases and the J gene end by 6 bases; junction bases not matched to a gene: 8. The CDR3 sequence: CASSQEASGGGLKTQYF. The DNA of the CDR3 is TGTGCCAGCAGCCAAGAGGCTAGCGGGGGGGGTTTAAAGACCCAGTACTTC.

V and J are TRBV6-5 and TRBJ2-7, with TRBD1 identical over 8 bases. In germline, CDR1 is MNHEY, CDR2 SVGAGI. The V segment lost 6 bases and the J segment 2 bases; nucleotides outside the gene matches: 6. CDR3 length equals 14 residues. DNA of the CDR3: TGTGCCAGCAGCCCCTGGGACAGGCCCTACGAGCAGTACTTC. This codes for CASSPWDRPYEQYF.

The V call is TRBV6-5, the J call TRBJ1-6; 9 nucleotides align to TRBD1. V lost 10 bases to trimming and J lost 7 bases; unmatched junction nucleotides: 5. CDR1 is MNHEY, CDR2 SVGAGI, per germline. The CDR3 loop spans 13 amino acids. CDR3 region: CATNRGRNSPLHF. In nucleotides, the CDR3 is TGTGCCACCAACAGGGGGCGGAATTCACCCCTCCACTTT.

This clone was detected only once. The rearrangement links TRBV5-1 to TRBJ1-1; TRBD1 matches at 8 bases. Germline values: CDR1 SGHRS, CDR2 YFSETQ. Germline trimming cut 3 bases from V and 0 bases from J; bases unmatched to any gene: 4. This CDR3 comprises 15 residues. CDR3 loop: CASSSGGAVNTEAFF. CDR3 DNA: TGCGCCAGCAGCTCAGGGGGCGCGGTGAACACTGAAGCTTTCTTT.

This CDR3 is CAIRGFRDKSADTQYF. The CDR3 DNA reads TGTGCCATCAGGGGGTTTAGGGACAAATCAGCAGATACGCAGTATTTT. This chain uses TRBV10-3 with TRBJ2-3; a weak D match, TRBD1 (6 bases). The CDR3 runs to 16 residues. Trimming stripped 6 bases from V and 4 bases from J, with 20 bases between. CDR1 is ENHRY, CDR2 SYGVKD, per germline.

V gene TRBV6-6 combines with J gene TRBJ2-3; no definite D call. The CDR3 sequence is 11 residues long. Germline V gene data show CDR1 as MNHNY and CDR2 as SVGAGI (reference sequence). The V gene lost 6 bases and the J gene lost 4 bases, with 5 bases spanning the gap. The DNA for the CDR3 is TGTGCCAGCAGAAGGGCAGATACGCAGTATTTT. It translates to CASRRADTQYF.

This rearrangement joins TRBV2 to TRBJ2-7, with D unresolved. Germline CDR1 and CDR2: SNHLY and FYNNEI. CDR3 length: 14 amino acids. The V end lost 1 base, the J end lost 5 bases, and 12 bases lay between the germline ends. In DNA form, the CDR3 reads TGTGCCAGCAGTGAAGGTAGGGCAGGCAACGAGCAGTACTTC. As protein: CASSEGRAGNEQYF.

For this clone: Germline is not matched at one junction end, which may reflect a read error. The rearrangement links TRBV15 to TRBJ2-3, with 8 positions matching TRBD2. CDR1 and CDR2 (germline): LNHNV, YYDKDF (reference sequence). The CDR3 sequence is 17 residues long. This chain's CDR3 is CAASSGVTSGGTDTQYF. For the CDR3, the DNA is TGTGCCGCCAGCAGCGGAGTTACTAGCGGAGGCACAGATACGCAGTATTTT.

V gene TRBV5-1 combines with J gene TRBJ1-1; D may be TRBD1 (6 bases). This CDR3 contains 14 residues. The V gene lost 3 bases and the J gene lost 4 bases, with 13 bases spanning the gap. Germline V gives CDR1 SGHRS, CDR2 YFSETQ. CDR3 region: CASSSTGMFTEAFF. CDR3 sequence (DNA): TGCGCCAGCAGCTCCACAGGGATGTTCACTGAAGCTTTCTTT.

This clone has just one count. The same CDR3 is also encoded by other DNA sequences in this sample. This chain connects TRBV18 to TRBJ2-2; D gene uncertain. The V and J ends lost 3 bases and 3 bases respectively, with 5 bases between them. This CDR3 contains 13 residues. CDR1 KGHSH and CDR2 LQKENI come from the germline V gene. The CDR3 sequence is CASSPRDTGELFF. The CDR3 region has the DNA TGTGCCAGCTCACCTCGGGACACCGGGGAGCTGTTTTTT. Full variable domain (remainder filled in from reference TRBV18 and TRBJ2-2): NAGVMQNPRHLVRRRGQEARLRCSPMKGHSHVYWYRQLPEEGLKFMVYLQKENIIDESGMPKERFSAEFPKEGPSILRIQQVVRGDSAAYFCASSPRDTGELFFGEGSRLTVL.

This clone was detected only once. The CDR3 spells CASSLGAQNNYGYTF. CDR3 in DNA: TGTGCCAGCAGCTTAGGGGCTCAAAATAACTATGGCTACACCTTC. This rearrangement joins TRBV7-8 to TRBJ1-2; D unclear. Germline V gene sequence: CDR1 SGHVS, CDR2 FQNEAQ. The CDR3 runs to 15 residues. Trimming shortened V by 1 base and J by 1 base, and 10 bases separated the two germline ends.

The chain is built from TRBV4-2 and TRBJ2-7; the match to TRBD2 covers 7 bases. The germline gives CDR1 LGHNA, CDR2 YNFKEQ. This CDR3 contains 17 residues. Trimming at V came to 0 bases and at J to 0 bases, leaving 8 bases not matched to a gene. In DNA, the CDR3 is TGTGCCAGCAGCCAAGATTCCCCGAGCGGGAACTCCTACGAGCAGTACTTC. Residues: CASSQDSPSGNSYEQYF.

This rearrangement joins TRBV6-1 to TRBJ1-5; D unclear. The V end lost 6 bases, the J end lost 3 bases, and 12 bases lay between the germline ends. This CDR3 is built from 14 residues. Germline CDR1 is MNHNS and CDR2 is SASEGT. CDR3 residues: CASSRDGYNQPQHF. CDR3 nucleotides: TGTGCCAGCAGCCGCGACGGGTACAATCAGCCCCAGCATTTT.

The CDR3 DNA follows: TGTGCCAGTAGTATAGGAACGGCGGGCCTTTCTGGAAACACCATATATTTT. This gives the protein CASSIGTAGLSGNTIYF. The V gene is TRBV19, the J gene TRBJ1-3; D is ambiguous. This CDR3 is 17 amino acids long. Trimming cost V 1 base and J 1 base, with 14 bases left between them. CDR1 is LNHDA and CDR2 is SQIVND in the germline V gene (reference sequence).

The chain recombines TRBV28 with TRBJ2-1, with 7 positions matching TRBD2. The CDR3 totals 17 residues. Germline V CDR1 and CDR2: MDHEN, SYDVKM. V was clipped by 3 bases and J by 6 bases; unmatched bases: 14. CDR3 amino acids: CASSFGRREWSGNEQFF. CDR3 in DNA: TGTGCCAGCAGTTTCGGGCGGCGGGAGTGGTCCGGCAATGAGCAGTTCTTC. Complete variable domain (other parts from reference TRBV28 and TRBJ2-1): DVKVTQSSRYLVKRTGEKVFLECVQDMDHENMFWYRQDPGLGLRLIYFSYDVKMKEKGDIPEGYSVSREKKERFSLILESASTNQTSMYLCASSFGRREWSGNEQFFGPGTRLTVL.

The chain recombines TRBV18 with TRBJ2-2, with D perhaps assigned TRBD1 or TRBD2 (5 bases each). The CDR3 is 15 amino acids. CDR1 and CDR2 from the germline V gene are KGHSH and LQKENI. The germline V and J ends were trimmed by 2 bases and 0 bases, with 7 bases remaining between them. CDR3 DNA: TGTGCCAGCTCACCAGGGGGAACGAACACCGGGGAGCTGTTTTTT. Translated, it gives CASSPGGTNTGELFF.

The V and J genes are TRBV5-1 and TRBJ1-1; D is possibly TRBD1 (5 bases). The CDR3 is made up of 14 amino acids. CDR1 is SGHRS and CDR2 is YFSETQ in the germline V gene. With 2 bases removed from V and 8 bases from J, the gap between germline ends came to 16 bases. CDR3 sequence (DNA): TGCGCCAGCAGCTTTGATCCCAGACAGACCGAAGCTTTCTTT. Residues: CASSFDPRQTEAFF.

J is TRBJ1-2 and V is TRBV7-6, with TRBD1 as a possible D gene (5 bases). The CDR3 loop spans 14 amino acids. Germline V gene sequence: CDR1 SGHVS, CDR2 FNYEAQ. The V end lost 0 bases, the J end lost 5 bases, and 10 bases lay between the germline ends. This chain's CDR3 is CASSLALAGYGYTF. The CDR3 nucleotides read TGTGCCAGCAGCTTAGCGCTAGCAGGGTATGGCTACACCTTC.

V and J are TRBV28 and TRBJ2-3; 7 bases are shared with TRBD1. The J segment lost 2 bases and the V segment lost 4 bases, leaving 3 bases of the junction unmatched. This CDR3 contains 14 residues. Germline V CDR1 and CDR2: MDHEN, SYDVKM. CDR3 sequence reads: CASSSTGTTDTQYF. CDR3 nucleotide sequence: TGTGCCAGCAGTTCGACAGGGACCACAGATACGCAGTATTTT.